The present TCR beta chain was sequenced within a study of T cell responses to AZD1222 COVID-19 vaccine. Study conclusions and caveats: Seropositive status at baseline applied to only five to seven AZD1222 recipients. In the spike-specific TCR repertoire, nearly half reportedly target unmutated variant regions. Repertoire samples came only from after the peak T cell response.

Regarding this clone: Antigen: not known.

Profiling relied on immunoSEQ multiplex PCR, and the TCRdb table lists in-frame clones only, not all of them. The sample yields some 140,000 clones, 85% to 95% seen once. The origin of this receptor is an adult in good health. Sample: peripheral blood, taken on day 0 of AZD1222 vaccination.

In DNA, the CDR3 is TGTGCCAGCTCAGCCCGGGACCAGGCTTTTCGTGGCACCGGGGAGCTGTTTTTT. Its translation: CASSARDQAFRGTGELFF. V gene TRBV18 combines with J gene TRBJ2-2, with D tentatively TRBD1 or TRBD2 (5 bases each). Per germline, CDR1 KGHSH and CDR2 LQKENI. The CDR3 sequence is 18 residues long. V was trimmed by 5 bases and J by 4 bases, leaving 23 bases between them.